This T cell receptor (beta chain) was captured by sequencing in a study of OX40 agonist ivuxolimab in advanced cancers. On this clone itself: Its antigen is as yet unknown.

Some clones are missing from TCRdb's copy, which holds only in-frame ones; the method was immunoSEQ multiplex PCR. The table records more than 60,000 clones, 90% to 95% of them present only once. Findings of the study overall: At 0.1 to 3.0 mg/kg, CD4+ and CD8+ blood T cells expanded clonally by week 6.

Per the germline V gene, CDR1 is MRHNA and CDR2 is SNTAGT. This CDR3 is built from 15 residues. V lost 5 bases and J lost 4; bases outside the gene matches: 5. The chain uses TRBV6-4 and TRBJ2-2; TRBD1 matches 9 bases. The sequence was obtained from an adult with an advanced solid tumor such as melanoma, head and neck, liver or kidney cancer. The material was CD4+ or CD8+ T cells sorted from blood, obtained in a trial of the OX40 agonist ivuxolimab. The CDR3 nucleotides read TGTGCCAGCAGTAAGGACAGGGGTTTCACCGGGGAGCTGTTTTTT. Translating gives CASSKDRGFTGELFF.